This TCR beta chain came from a study of T cells in narcolepsy. Study-wide background: Enrolled donors included narcolepsy type 1 or type 2 patients and healthy controls.

The CDR3 sequence is 14 residues long. The ends were cut back, 4 bases at V and 1 base at J, with 7 bases in the middle. Germline V gives CDR1 SGHNT, CDR2 YENEEA. Assay used: immunoSEQ multiplex PCR; TCRdb lists only in-frame clones, some missing. The data show roughly 34,000 clones, about 80% seen once. Study outcomes and limitations: Healthy controls reportedly lacked the autoreactive clonotypes serially found in patients' blood. HCRT-specific and TRIB2-specific autoreactive clonotypes appeared among same-patient CSF and blood CD4+ clonotypes. No autoreactive T cell clone sequences appeared in some memory CD4+ repertoires.

On this clone: Its antigen remains unidentified.

Source material: CD45RA- memory CD4+ T cells from PBMCs. This rearrangement joins TRBV11-3 to TRBJ2-2; D remains ambiguous. This TCR was recovered from a human donor with narcolepsy. The DNA of the CDR3 is TGTGCCAGCAGCTCCAGACAGAACACCGGGGAGCTGTTTTTT. Encoded protein: CASSSRQNTGELFF.